This TCR beta chain came from a study of spatial heterogeneity in lung cancer. Time point indicated: blood at routine non-recurrence follow-up after resection. This clonotype was detected many times. The germline V gene encodes CDR1 SGHTA and CDR2 FQGNSA. The CDR3 loop spans 15 amino acids. The ends lost 3 bases at V and 4 bases at J; junction bases unmatched: 8. TCRdb reprocessed the 5' RACE reads with MiXCR, giving one entry per CDR3 protein. The repertoire holds roughly 29,000 distinct CDR3 sequences, approximately 5.1% seen once, with 24% in the top ten. The V gene is TRBV7-2, the J gene TRBJ2-7, with TRBD2 matching 8 bases. The clonotype originates from a female donor with early-stage non-small cell lung cancer. Sequencing was performed on PBMCs, taken at follow-up. The CDR3 spells CASSFRPGGQYEQYF. Here the CDR3 DNA reads TGTGCCAGCAGCTTTCGACCGGGGGGGCAATACGAGCAGTACTTC.